The clone carrying this TCR beta chain occurred many times. The sample originates from a study of spatial heterogeneity in lung cancer. The V end lost 0 bases, the J end lost 6 bases, and 15 bases lay between the germline ends. Germline CDR1 SGHRS, CDR2 YFSETQ. This CDR3 region has 15 residues. Carried by each TCR cDNA molecule was a unique molecular identifier. TCRdb independently ran MiXCR on the 5' RACE reads; one entry per CDR3 protein. This table has tens of thousands of distinct CDR3 sequences, about 11% appearing once. Time point denoted: blood at routine non-recurrence follow-up after resection.

This chain links TRBV5-1 with TRBJ1-2; D unresolved. This TCR derives from a male donor with early-stage non-small cell lung cancer. This specimen consisted of PBMCs, obtained at follow-up. The CDR3 DNA reads as TGCGCCAGCAGCTTGGCCTACCTACGCCGCGATGGCTACACCTTC. It encodes CASSLAYLRRDGYTF.